The T cell receptor (beta chain) under discussion was sequenced for a study of blood T cell repertoires in COVID-19. The wider study: Italy, Spain and the United States were the sources of the convalescent and acute COVID-19 samples. From T cells, B-cell-depleted T cells, or PBMCs came the material, which was cDNA or gDNA.

The CDR3 has 13 amino acids. V dropped 9 bases and J dropped 4; count of bases not matched to a gene: 2. Germline V gives CDR1 SGHKS, CDR2 YYEKEE (reference sequence). As originally analysed: The assay estimated nucleated cells by amplifying reference gene primers. TCRdb's copy holds only in-frame clones and misses some; the assay was immunoSEQ multiplex PCR. That table supplies the V and J calls and clone size; D and trimming were determined from the DNA. Of over 100,000 clones listed, 80% to 85% were seen once; the top ten hold about 0.8%. The rearrangement uses TRBV5-5 and TRBJ1-6; the match to TRBD1 covers 9 bases. Sequencing input: peripheral blood. This sequence originates from a woman in her sixties or seventies with acute or convalescent COVID-19. CDR3 in amino acids: CATGTGYNSPLHF. The CDR3 region has the DNA TGTGCCACCGGGACAGGGTATAATTCACCCCTCCACTTT.